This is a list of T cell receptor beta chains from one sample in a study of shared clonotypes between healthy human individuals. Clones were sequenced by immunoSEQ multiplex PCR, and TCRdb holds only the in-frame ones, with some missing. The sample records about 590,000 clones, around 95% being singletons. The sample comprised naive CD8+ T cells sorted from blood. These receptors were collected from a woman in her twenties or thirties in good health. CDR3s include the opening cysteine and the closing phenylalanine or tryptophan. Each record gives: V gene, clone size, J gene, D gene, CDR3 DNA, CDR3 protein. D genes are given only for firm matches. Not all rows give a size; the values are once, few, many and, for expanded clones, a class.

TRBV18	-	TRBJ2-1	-	TGTGCCAGCTCAGACTCTCGGGAGTTCATTGAGCAGTTCTTC	CASSDSREFIEQFF
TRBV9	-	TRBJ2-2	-	TGTGCCAGCAGCGTACCCGACAGCACCGGGGAGCTGTTTTTT	CASSVPDSTGELFF
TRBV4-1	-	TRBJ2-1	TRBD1	TGCGCCAGCAGCCAAGTGGGGGACAGGAGGGATGAGCAGTTCTTC	CASSQVGDRRDEQFF
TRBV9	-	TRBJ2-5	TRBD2	TGTGCCAGCAGCTATAGCGGGAGCAACGTGGAGACCCAGTACTTC	CASSYSGSNVETQYF
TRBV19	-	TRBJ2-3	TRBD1	TGTGCCAGTAGTATTAACATTAAACACAGGGGCTACAGCACAGATACGCAGTATTTT	CASSINIKHRGYSTDTQYF
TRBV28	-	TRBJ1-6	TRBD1	TGTGCCAGCAGTTTCGGGACAGACAATTCACCCCTCCACTTT	CASSFGTDNSPLHF
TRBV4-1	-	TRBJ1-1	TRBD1	TGCGCCAGCAGCCAAAACCCCCTGACAGGGTCGAACACTGAAGCTTTCTTT	CASSQNPLTGSNTEAFF
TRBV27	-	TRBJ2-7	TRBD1	TGTGCCAGCATCTCCCTGGGGGACAGGGGTGACTACGAGCAGTACTTC	CASISLGDRGDYEQYF
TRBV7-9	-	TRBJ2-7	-	TGTGCCAGCAGCTTTGGGGGGGCTACTCCTCGGTACGAGCAGTACTTC	CASSFGGATPRYEQYF
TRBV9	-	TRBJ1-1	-	TGTGCCAGCAGCGTAGTCGGGGGGCAGACTGAAGCTTTCTTT	CASSVVGGQTEAFF
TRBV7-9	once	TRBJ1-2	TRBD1	TGTGCCAGCAGCTTAGTACCGACAGGGACCTCAGATGGCTACACCTTC	CASSLVPTGTSDGYTF
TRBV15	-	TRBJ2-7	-	TGTGCCACCAGTCGAGGGAGTGCCGAAATCTACGAGCAGTACTTC	CATSRGSAEIYEQYF
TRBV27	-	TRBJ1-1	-	TGTGCCAGCAGCGCAGGAGGCATGAACACTGAAGCTTTCTTT	CASSAGGMNTEAFF
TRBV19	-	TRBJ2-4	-	TGTGCCAGTAGTATGGGGCTGGGGGCTCAGTACTTC	CASSMGLGAQYF
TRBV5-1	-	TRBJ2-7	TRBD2	TGCGCCAGCAGCTTGACAGGATCCCGGACTAGGACCGGCTACGAGCAGTACTTC	CASSLTGSRTRTGYEQYF
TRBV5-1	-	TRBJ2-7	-	TGCGCCAGCAGCCCGCTGGACAGTTACGAGCAGTACTTC	CASSPLDSYEQYF
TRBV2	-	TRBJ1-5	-	TGTGCCAGCAGTGAAGCGCTACCGGGACGGAACAATCAGCCCCAGCATTTT	CASSEALPGRNNQPQHF
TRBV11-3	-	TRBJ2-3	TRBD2	TGTGCCAGTAGAATAGCGGGAGGGCCAGATACGCAGTATTTT	CASRIAGGPDTQYF
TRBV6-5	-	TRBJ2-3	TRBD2	TGTGCCAGCAGCCCACTAGCGGGAGGGGCAGATACGCAGTATTTT	CASSPLAGGADTQYF
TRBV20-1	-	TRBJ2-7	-	TGCAGTGCTATGGGGGACGAGCAGTACTTC	CSAMGDEQYF
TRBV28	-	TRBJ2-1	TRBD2	TGTGCCAGCAGTATTACTAGCGGGAACTACAATGAGCAGTTCTTC	CASSITSGNYNEQFF
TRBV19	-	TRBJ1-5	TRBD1	TGTGCCAGTAGTGCCCAGGGGGCTTCGTATAGCAATCAGCCCCAGCATTTT	CASSAQGASYSNQPQHF
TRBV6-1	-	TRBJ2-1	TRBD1	TGTGCCAGCAGTGCGGACAGGGGGTTGGGGAATGAGCAGTTCTTC	CASSADRGLGNEQFF
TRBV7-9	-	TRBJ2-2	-	TGTGCCAGCAGCTTAGTGCAGGGAATCACCGGGGAGCTGTTTTTT	CASSLVQGITGELFF
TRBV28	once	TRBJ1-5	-	TGTGCCAGCAGTCCAACTGTTAGCAATCAGCCCCAGCATTTT	CASSPTVSNQPQHF
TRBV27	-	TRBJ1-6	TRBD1	TGTGCCAGCAGTTATTCCGCAGGGGGCACTTCACCCCTCCACTTT	CASSYSAGGTSPLHF